Listed here are 30 T cell receptor beta chains from one sample, sequenced in a study of a mutant IDH1 vaccine in newly diagnosed glioma. These TCRs are of unknown antigen specificity. Time point of the sample: week 5, during vaccination. In the vaccine, a single dose held 300 ug of the mutant IDH1 20-mer peptide, along with topical imiquimod. Clones were sequenced by immunoSEQ multiplex PCR, and TCRdb holds only the in-frame ones, with some missing. The data show some 29,000 clones, roughly 90% seen once. Sequencing was performed on peripheral blood mononuclear cells (PBMCs), taken from a glioma patient whose treatment included an IDH1 peptide vaccine. Receptors originate from a woman aged 40 to 50 with glioma. Some clones in this sample may be carry-over from other donors' samples.

The chain has TRBV6-5 and TRBJ2-7; TRBD1 is a possible D gene (6 bases). Germline CDR1 reads MNHEY; CDR2 reads SVGAGI. The V end was cut by 2 bases, the J end by 2 bases, with 10 bases between. CDR3 length equals 14 residues. This CDR3 is CASSYTGPPYEQYF. The CDR3, as DNA: TGTGCCAGCAGTTACACAGGGCCCCCCTACGAGCAGTACTTC.

The rearrangement joins TRBV9 to TRBJ2-2, with TRBD2 identical over 14 bases. J was trimmed by 7 bases and V by 7 bases; bases with no gene match: 6. The CDR3 runs 15 residues. The germline V gene encodes CDR1 SGDLS and CDR2 YYNGEE. This chain's CDR3 is CASEGLAGVGGELFF. The CDR3 DNA reads as TGTGCCAGCGAGGGACTAGCGGGAGTAGGCGGGGAGCTGTTTTTT.

This clone was counted once. This chain joins TRBV5-1 and TRBJ2-2; D might be TRBD1 (5 bases). Germline CDR1 is SGHRS and CDR2 is YFSETQ. With 5 bases removed from V and 2 bases from J, the gap between germline ends came to 19 bases. The CDR3 has 17 residues. Here the CDR3 reads CASRPDRTQRNTGELFF. DNA for the CDR3: TGCGCCAGCAGACCCGACAGAACACAGAGAAACACCGGGGAGCTGTTTTTT.

The chain has TRBV18 and TRBJ1-4; D call uncertain. The germline V gene encodes CDR1 KGHSH and CDR2 LQKENI. V was clipped by 2 bases and J by 5 bases, with 9 bases between them. This CDR3 is 14 amino acids long. As DNA, the CDR3 is TGTGCCAGCTCACCAAGCCGGGGAAATGAAAAACTGTTTTTT. Encoded protein: CASSPSRGNEKLFF. The entire variable domain, with the rest obtained from reference TRBV18 and TRBJ1-4, is as follows: NAGVMQNPRHLVRRRGQEARLRCSPMKGHSHVYWYRQLPEEGLKFMVYLQKENIIDESGMPKERFSAEFPKEGPSILRIQQVVRGDSAAYFCASSPSRGNEKLFFGSGTQLSVL.

This clone came up once. The chain employs TRBV9 and TRBJ1-1, with D perhaps matching TRBD1 (6 bases). The CDR3 length is 13 residues. Germline values: CDR1 SGDLS, CDR2 YYNGEE. V lost 3 bases and J 11 bases, leaving 17 bases between the germline ends. CDR3 in amino acids: CASSGGGTTSAFF. The DNA for the CDR3 is TGTGCCAGCAGCGGGGGGGGGACAACTTCCGCTTTCTTT.

The chain uses TRBV18 and TRBJ2-5; no definite D call. The V gene's germline CDR1 is KGHSH and CDR2 LQKENI. Trimming left V 4 bases short and J 4 bases short, with 10 bases between. The CDR3 contains 13 residues. In DNA form, the CDR3 reads TGTGCCAGCTCACTTACACAACCAGAGACCCAGTACTTC. It codes for CASSLTQPETQYF. Filled out from reference TRBV18 and TRBJ2-5, the complete variable domain reads NAGVMQNPRHLVRRRGQEARLRCSPMKGHSHVYWYRQLPEEGLKFMVYLQKENIIDESGMPKERFSAEFPKEGPSILRIQQVVRGDSAAYFCASSLTQPETQYFGPGTRLLVL.

The V and J genes are TRBV5-1 and TRBJ2-5; no reliable D call. The end of the DNA is better explained by TRBJ2-7, so the J call may be wrong. CDR1 SGHRS and CDR2 YFSETQ come from the germline V gene. The CDR3 is 17 residues long. The CDR3 DNA reads TGCGCCAGCAGCCCTAATTCAGACGGGCTCGAATCCTACGAGCAGTACTTC. The encoded protein is CASSPNSDGLESYEQYF.

The rearrangement links TRBV27 to TRBJ2-1, with a possible D match to TRBD2 (6 bases). Trimming shortened V by 3 bases and J by 5 bases, and 8 bases separated the two germline ends. The CDR3 is 13 amino acids. CDR1 is MNHEY, CDR2 SMNVEV, per germline (reference sequence). CDR3 loop: CASSFGGNNEQFF. CDR3 nucleotides: TGTGCCAGCAGTTTTGGGGGGAACAATGAGCAGTTCTTC.

The chain links TRBV6-4 to TRBJ2-3, with D possibly matching TRBD1 (5 bases). The V end was cut by 10 bases, the J end by 1 base, with 21 bases between. CDR3 length: 16 residues. From germline, CDR1 is MRHNA and CDR2 SNTAGT. The CDR3 DNA reads TGTGCCAACAATCAAACCGGACACCTTGGCACAGATACGCAGTATTTT. It is translated as CANNQTGHLGTDTQYF.

The V call is TRBV6-4, the J call TRBJ1-3; D is unresolved. The CDR3 is 15 residues long. The germline gives CDR1 MRHNA, CDR2 SNTAGT. Deletions cut 0 bases from V and 8 bases from J, with 14 bases between. The CDR3 loop reads CASSDSNGLRDTIYF. The CDR3 nucleotides are TGTGCCAGCAGTGACTCGAACGGGTTAAGAGACACCATATATTTT.

V usage is TRBV5-6 and J usage is TRBJ1-1, with D perhaps matching TRBD1 (6 bases). Looked up from germline, CDR1 is SGHDT and CDR2 is YYEEEE. The CDR3 covers 14 residues. The V gene lost 0 bases and the J gene lost 6 bases, with 12 bases spanning the gap. In DNA, the CDR3 is TGTGCCAGCAGCTTGGTTTTGGGGGCCGCTGAAGCTTTCTTT. Amino acid sequence: CASSLVLGAAEAFF.

This chain links TRBV28 with TRBJ1-6, with a tentative D call TRBD1 (5 bases). The CDR3 runs to 15 residues. The V and J ends lost 6 bases and 9 bases respectively, with 18 bases between them. Germline CDR1 MDHEN, CDR2 SYDVKM. The CDR3 DNA sequence: TGTGCCAGCAGGTCCGCCGGGACCGGAGGTTCACCCCTCCACTTT. Protein: CASRSAGTGGSPLHF.

Only a few counts were recorded for this clone. The J gene is TRBJ2-1, the V gene TRBV5-1; no reliable D call. The germline V gene has CDR1 SGHRS and CDR2 YFSETQ. This CDR3 is 14 amino acids long. Trimming took off 7 bases at V and 4 bases at J, with 15 bases between the two ends. In DNA form, the CDR3 reads TGCGCCAGCGGGGATCCGAATTCATACAATGAGCAGTTCTTC. Amino acids: CASGDPNSYNEQFF.

The rearrangement joins TRBV10-3 to TRBJ1-2, with 9 bases fitting TRBD1. CDR3 length: 15 residues. Looked up from germline, CDR1 is ENHRY and CDR2 is SYGVKD. With 9 bases clipped from V and 6 bases from J, the junction kept 14 bases outside the gene matches. CDR3 nucleotides: TGTGCCATTTACCCGTCGGGACAGGGAGGAGATGGCTACACCTTC. This translates into CAIYPSGQGGDGYTF.

The rearrangement uses TRBV7-2 and TRBJ2-7, with 8 positions matching TRBD2. The CDR3 runs to 15 residues. The J segment lost 1 base and the V segment lost 2 bases, leaving 4 bases of the junction unmatched. Germline lookup yields CDR1 SGHTA and CDR2 FQGNSA. CDR3 region: CASSLSSGSSYEQYF. The CDR3 DNA is TGTGCCAGCAGCTTAAGCAGCGGGAGTTCCTACGAGCAGTACTTC. Full variable domain (missing parts from reference TRBV7-2 and TRBJ2-7): GAGVSQSPSNKVTEKGKDVELRCDPISGHTALYWYRQSLGQGLEFLIYFQGNSAPDKSGLPSDRFSAERTGGSVSTLTIQRTQQEDSAVYLCASSLSSGSSYEQYFGPGTRLTVT.

This sequence joins TRBV7-9 and TRBJ2-1, with D perhaps TRBD2 (7 bases). The CDR3 spans 15 residues. CDR1 is SEHNR and CDR2 is FQNEAQ in the germline V gene (reference sequence). The V end lost 6 bases, the J end lost 3 bases, and 15 bases lay between the germline ends. The CDR3 nucleotides are TGTGCCAGCAGTACCCTGGGGGGGCACTACAATGAGCAGTTCTTC. It translates to CASSTLGGHYNEQFF.

The chain recombines TRBV27 with TRBJ1-1; D call uncertain. V lost 3 bases to trimming and J lost 1 base, with 9 bases between them. Germline CDR1 and CDR2: MNHEY and SMNVEV (reference sequence). The CDR3 contains 14 residues. The CDR3 is CASSFVRGNTEAFF. CDR3 DNA sequence: TGTGCCAGCAGTTTTGTACGGGGGAACACTGAAGCTTTCTTT.

The chain couples TRBV9 to TRBJ2-5; 11 bases fit TRBD2. V lost 2 bases to trimming and J lost 2 bases; unmatched junction nucleotides: 5. The V gene's germline CDR1 is SGDLS and CDR2 YYNGEE. The CDR3 runs to 16 residues. The CDR3 region has the DNA TGTGCCAGCAGCGTCCCTCTAGCGGGGGGTCAAGAGACCCAGTACTTC. This sequence encodes CASSVPLAGGQETQYF.

In DNA, the CDR3 is TGTGCCATCAGTGACGGAGACGACTATGGCTACACCTTC. Protein sequence: CAISDGDDYGYTF. The chain combines TRBV10-3 with TRBJ1-2; D not resolved. Deletions cut 3 bases from V and 3 bases from J, with 8 bases between. This CDR3 is built from 13 residues. Germline CDR1 reads ENHRY; CDR2 reads SYGVKD.

The chain carries TRBV28 and TRBJ1-2; no definite D call. The CDR3 is 12 residues long. V gave up 3 bases and J gave up 4 bases, with 6 bases separating them. The germline CDR1 and CDR2 sequences are MDHEN and SYDVKM. As DNA, the CDR3 is TGTGCCAGCAGTTTCGAGGTCTATGGCTACACCTTC. This gives the protein CASSFEVYGYTF.

The chain is built from TRBV19 and TRBJ2-7; weak D call: TRBD1 (5 bases). Trimming took 6 bases from V and 2 from J, leaving 17 bases between them. CDR1 is LNHDA and CDR2 is SQIVND in the germline V gene (reference sequence). This CDR3 has 15 residues. The DNA of the CDR3 is TGTGCCAGTAGCCGTCGGCAGGGTCTGGCCTACGAGCAGTACTTC. Its protein product is CASSRRQGLAYEQYF.

The V gene is TRBV2, the J gene TRBJ1-2, with a weak D call TRBD1 (6 bases). The germline CDR1 and CDR2 sequences are SNHLY and FYNNEI. V was pared by 7 bases and J by 6 bases, with 15 bases between. The CDR3 covers 13 residues. The CDR3: CASTDNRVNGYTF. The CDR3 nucleotides read TGTGCCAGCACGGATAACAGGGTCAATGGCTACACCTTC. The whole variable domain, filled in from reference TRBV2 and TRBJ1-2, reads EPEVTQTPSHQVTQMGQEVILRCVPISNHLYFYWYRQILGQKVEFLVSFYNNEISEKSEIFDDQFSVERPDGSNFTLKIRSTKLEDSAMYFCASTDNRVNGYTFGSGTRLTVV.

The chain has TRBV27 and TRBJ2-5, with 10 positions matching TRBD2. The V gene's germline CDR1 is MNHEY and CDR2 SMNVEV (reference sequence). This CDR3 has 15 residues. The J segment lost 9 bases and the V segment lost 5 bases, leaving 12 bases of the junction unmatched. The CDR3 bases are TGTGCCAGCAGTCCGCTAGCGGGGGCCTTGGAGGCCCAGTACTTC. It is translated as CASSPLAGALEAQYF.

The chain combines TRBV13 with TRBJ2-7, with unresolved D. V dropped 5 bases and J dropped 0 bases, with 11 bases sitting between them. Germline V gene sequence: CDR1 PRHDT, CDR2 FYEKMQ (reference sequence). The CDR3 is 14 amino acids. CDR3 residues: CASSVGVSSYEQYF. In DNA, the CDR3 is TGTGCCAGCAGCGTCGGCGTCAGCTCCTACGAGCAGTACTTC.

This chain connects TRBV10-3 to TRBJ1-4, with 8 bases aligning to TRBD1. Trimming took 10 bases from V and 7 from J; bases not matched to a gene: 8. CDR1 is ENHRY, CDR2 SYGVKD, per germline. CDR3 length: 13 residues. The CDR3 region has the DNA TGTGCCACAGGGACAGGCCAAGGTGAAAAACTGTTTTTT. Protein product: CATGTGQGEKLFF.

The V gene is TRBV5-4, the J gene TRBJ2-5; 7 bases align to TRBD2. Germline CDR1 and CDR2: SGHNT and YYREEE (reference sequence). V lost 0 bases, J lost 4 bases, and 9 bases stayed unmatched. The CDR3 length is 16 residues. CDR3 protein: CASSLGGRADRETQYF. For the CDR3, the DNA is TGTGCCAGCAGCTTGGGTGGGAGGGCAGATCGAGAGACCCAGTACTTC. The full variable domain, rest sourced from reference TRBV5-4 and TRBJ2-5, is ETGVTQSPTHLIKTRGQQVTLRCSSQSGHNTVSWYQQALGQGPQFIFQYYREEENGRGNFPPRFSGLQFPNYSSELNVNALELDDSALYLCASSLGGRADRETQYFGPGTRLLVL.

The CDR3 protein is CASSPGGGPGRETQYF. The DNA of the CDR3 is TGTGCCAGCAGCCCGGGCGGCGGCCCGGGGAGGGAGACCCAGTACTTC. The V gene is TRBV7-2, the J gene TRBJ2-5; perhaps TRBD2 as D (6 bases). The CDR3 contains 16 residues. V was cut by 5 bases and J by 5 bases, with 21 bases left in between. The germline V gene encodes CDR1 SGHTA and CDR2 FQGNSA.

The chain is built from TRBV7-9 and TRBJ2-2, with D hard to call. Looked up from germline, CDR1 is SEHNR and CDR2 is FQNEAQ (reference sequence). V was cut by 0 bases and J by 7 bases, with 15 bases left in between. The CDR3 loop spans 16 amino acids. The CDR3 sequence: CASSLALDTSGGELFF. The CDR3, as DNA: TGTGCCAGCAGCTTAGCCCTCGACACGTCCGGCGGGGAGCTGTTTTTT. Drawing the rest from reference TRBV7-9 and TRBJ2-2, the complete variable domain is DTGVSQNPRHKITKRGQNVTFRCDPISEHNRLYWYRQTLGQGPEFLTYFQNEAQLEKSRLLSDRFSAERPKGSFSTLEIQRTEQGDSAMYLCASSLALDTSGGELFFGEGSRLTVL.

V is TRBV9 and J is TRBJ2-3; the D gene is possibly TRBD1 (5 bases). V was cut by 1 base and J by 2 bases, with 14 bases left in between. Per germline, CDR1 SGDLS and CDR2 YYNGEE. This CDR3 spans 16 amino acids. For the CDR3, the DNA is TGTGCCAGCAGCGTAAAGGGTCAGGGCTACACAGATACGCAGTATTTT. It encodes CASSVKGQGYTDTQYF. Together with reference TRBV9 and TRBJ2-3, the CDR3 gives the full variable domain: DSGVTQTPKHLITATGQRVTLRCSPRSGDLSVYWYQQSLDQGLQFLIQYYNGEERAKGNILERFSAQQFPDLHSELNLSSLELGDSALYFCASSVKGQGYTDTQYFGPGTRLTVL.

The rearrangement joins TRBV28 to TRBJ1-2; no clear D. From germline, CDR1 is MDHEN and CDR2 SYDVKM. The V gene lost 8 bases and the J gene lost 3 bases, with 13 bases spanning the gap. This CDR3 has 13 amino acids. CDR3 amino acids: CASRARQDYGYTF. DNA for the CDR3: TGTGCCAGCCGGGCGCGGCAAGACTATGGCTACACCTTC.